This TCR beta chain stems from a study of blood T cell repertoires in COVID-19. On the study more broadly: Sources were T cells, B-cell-depleted T cells, or PBMCs; the material itself was cDNA or gDNA.

In the original analysis: Scientists estimated how many nucleated cells there were by amplifying reference gene primers. Sequencing was performed with immunoSEQ multiplex PCR; in TCRdb, only in-frame clones are kept and a portion is missing. That table furnishes V, J and clone size, whereas the DNA furnished D and trimming. The data show 98,000 or so clones, around 86% seen once. Germline CDR1 is SGHDT and CDR2 is YYEEEE. The junction had 6 bases not matched to a gene; V was cut back by 4 bases and J by 8 bases. This CDR3 spans 13 amino acids. The sample consisted of peripheral blood. The gene calls are TRBV5-6 and TRBJ1-2; 9 nucleotides match TRBD1. The origin of this receptor is a woman in her 70s with acute or convalescent COVID-19. CDR3 sequence: CASSQDRGRGYTF. The DNA for the CDR3 is TGTGCCAGCAGCCAGGACAGGGGTCGCGGCTACACCTTC. Full variable domain (remainder filled in from reference TRBV5-6 and TRBJ1-2): DAGVTQSPTHLIKTRGQQVTLRCSPKSGHDTVSWYQQALGQGPQFIFQYYEEEERQRGNFPDRFSGHQFPNYSSELNVNALLLGDSALYLCASSQDRGRGYTFGSGTRLTVV.